This TCR beta chain was profiled in a study of T cell responses to AZD1222 COVID-19 vaccine. Study-level findings and limits: Without day 14 samples, only post-peak T cell repertoires were studied. It should be noted that donors were predominantly white British and more often female, and clonal diversity was possibly underestimated. Elevations in Spike-specific TCR breadth and depth followed administration of two AZD1222 doses.

Only one count was recorded for this clone. Its antigen is not known. Measured with immunoSEQ multiplex PCR; TCRdb has only the in-frame clones, and not every one. The sample contains roughly 100,000 clones, 90% to 95% of which appear only once. CDR3 length: 12 amino acids. From germline, CDR1 is MNHEY and CDR2 SVGAGI. Losses at the gene ends were 10 bases for V and 5 bases for J; bases not matched to a gene: 8. The rearrangement uses TRBV6-5 and TRBJ2-7; TRBD2 aligns across 7 bases. This sequence originates from an adult in good health. Here the sequenced sample was peripheral blood, taken on day 0 of AZD1222 vaccination. CDR3 sequence: CAMSGGFNEQYF. The CDR3 DNA is TGTGCCATGTCGGGGGGTTTCAACGAGCAGTACTTC.